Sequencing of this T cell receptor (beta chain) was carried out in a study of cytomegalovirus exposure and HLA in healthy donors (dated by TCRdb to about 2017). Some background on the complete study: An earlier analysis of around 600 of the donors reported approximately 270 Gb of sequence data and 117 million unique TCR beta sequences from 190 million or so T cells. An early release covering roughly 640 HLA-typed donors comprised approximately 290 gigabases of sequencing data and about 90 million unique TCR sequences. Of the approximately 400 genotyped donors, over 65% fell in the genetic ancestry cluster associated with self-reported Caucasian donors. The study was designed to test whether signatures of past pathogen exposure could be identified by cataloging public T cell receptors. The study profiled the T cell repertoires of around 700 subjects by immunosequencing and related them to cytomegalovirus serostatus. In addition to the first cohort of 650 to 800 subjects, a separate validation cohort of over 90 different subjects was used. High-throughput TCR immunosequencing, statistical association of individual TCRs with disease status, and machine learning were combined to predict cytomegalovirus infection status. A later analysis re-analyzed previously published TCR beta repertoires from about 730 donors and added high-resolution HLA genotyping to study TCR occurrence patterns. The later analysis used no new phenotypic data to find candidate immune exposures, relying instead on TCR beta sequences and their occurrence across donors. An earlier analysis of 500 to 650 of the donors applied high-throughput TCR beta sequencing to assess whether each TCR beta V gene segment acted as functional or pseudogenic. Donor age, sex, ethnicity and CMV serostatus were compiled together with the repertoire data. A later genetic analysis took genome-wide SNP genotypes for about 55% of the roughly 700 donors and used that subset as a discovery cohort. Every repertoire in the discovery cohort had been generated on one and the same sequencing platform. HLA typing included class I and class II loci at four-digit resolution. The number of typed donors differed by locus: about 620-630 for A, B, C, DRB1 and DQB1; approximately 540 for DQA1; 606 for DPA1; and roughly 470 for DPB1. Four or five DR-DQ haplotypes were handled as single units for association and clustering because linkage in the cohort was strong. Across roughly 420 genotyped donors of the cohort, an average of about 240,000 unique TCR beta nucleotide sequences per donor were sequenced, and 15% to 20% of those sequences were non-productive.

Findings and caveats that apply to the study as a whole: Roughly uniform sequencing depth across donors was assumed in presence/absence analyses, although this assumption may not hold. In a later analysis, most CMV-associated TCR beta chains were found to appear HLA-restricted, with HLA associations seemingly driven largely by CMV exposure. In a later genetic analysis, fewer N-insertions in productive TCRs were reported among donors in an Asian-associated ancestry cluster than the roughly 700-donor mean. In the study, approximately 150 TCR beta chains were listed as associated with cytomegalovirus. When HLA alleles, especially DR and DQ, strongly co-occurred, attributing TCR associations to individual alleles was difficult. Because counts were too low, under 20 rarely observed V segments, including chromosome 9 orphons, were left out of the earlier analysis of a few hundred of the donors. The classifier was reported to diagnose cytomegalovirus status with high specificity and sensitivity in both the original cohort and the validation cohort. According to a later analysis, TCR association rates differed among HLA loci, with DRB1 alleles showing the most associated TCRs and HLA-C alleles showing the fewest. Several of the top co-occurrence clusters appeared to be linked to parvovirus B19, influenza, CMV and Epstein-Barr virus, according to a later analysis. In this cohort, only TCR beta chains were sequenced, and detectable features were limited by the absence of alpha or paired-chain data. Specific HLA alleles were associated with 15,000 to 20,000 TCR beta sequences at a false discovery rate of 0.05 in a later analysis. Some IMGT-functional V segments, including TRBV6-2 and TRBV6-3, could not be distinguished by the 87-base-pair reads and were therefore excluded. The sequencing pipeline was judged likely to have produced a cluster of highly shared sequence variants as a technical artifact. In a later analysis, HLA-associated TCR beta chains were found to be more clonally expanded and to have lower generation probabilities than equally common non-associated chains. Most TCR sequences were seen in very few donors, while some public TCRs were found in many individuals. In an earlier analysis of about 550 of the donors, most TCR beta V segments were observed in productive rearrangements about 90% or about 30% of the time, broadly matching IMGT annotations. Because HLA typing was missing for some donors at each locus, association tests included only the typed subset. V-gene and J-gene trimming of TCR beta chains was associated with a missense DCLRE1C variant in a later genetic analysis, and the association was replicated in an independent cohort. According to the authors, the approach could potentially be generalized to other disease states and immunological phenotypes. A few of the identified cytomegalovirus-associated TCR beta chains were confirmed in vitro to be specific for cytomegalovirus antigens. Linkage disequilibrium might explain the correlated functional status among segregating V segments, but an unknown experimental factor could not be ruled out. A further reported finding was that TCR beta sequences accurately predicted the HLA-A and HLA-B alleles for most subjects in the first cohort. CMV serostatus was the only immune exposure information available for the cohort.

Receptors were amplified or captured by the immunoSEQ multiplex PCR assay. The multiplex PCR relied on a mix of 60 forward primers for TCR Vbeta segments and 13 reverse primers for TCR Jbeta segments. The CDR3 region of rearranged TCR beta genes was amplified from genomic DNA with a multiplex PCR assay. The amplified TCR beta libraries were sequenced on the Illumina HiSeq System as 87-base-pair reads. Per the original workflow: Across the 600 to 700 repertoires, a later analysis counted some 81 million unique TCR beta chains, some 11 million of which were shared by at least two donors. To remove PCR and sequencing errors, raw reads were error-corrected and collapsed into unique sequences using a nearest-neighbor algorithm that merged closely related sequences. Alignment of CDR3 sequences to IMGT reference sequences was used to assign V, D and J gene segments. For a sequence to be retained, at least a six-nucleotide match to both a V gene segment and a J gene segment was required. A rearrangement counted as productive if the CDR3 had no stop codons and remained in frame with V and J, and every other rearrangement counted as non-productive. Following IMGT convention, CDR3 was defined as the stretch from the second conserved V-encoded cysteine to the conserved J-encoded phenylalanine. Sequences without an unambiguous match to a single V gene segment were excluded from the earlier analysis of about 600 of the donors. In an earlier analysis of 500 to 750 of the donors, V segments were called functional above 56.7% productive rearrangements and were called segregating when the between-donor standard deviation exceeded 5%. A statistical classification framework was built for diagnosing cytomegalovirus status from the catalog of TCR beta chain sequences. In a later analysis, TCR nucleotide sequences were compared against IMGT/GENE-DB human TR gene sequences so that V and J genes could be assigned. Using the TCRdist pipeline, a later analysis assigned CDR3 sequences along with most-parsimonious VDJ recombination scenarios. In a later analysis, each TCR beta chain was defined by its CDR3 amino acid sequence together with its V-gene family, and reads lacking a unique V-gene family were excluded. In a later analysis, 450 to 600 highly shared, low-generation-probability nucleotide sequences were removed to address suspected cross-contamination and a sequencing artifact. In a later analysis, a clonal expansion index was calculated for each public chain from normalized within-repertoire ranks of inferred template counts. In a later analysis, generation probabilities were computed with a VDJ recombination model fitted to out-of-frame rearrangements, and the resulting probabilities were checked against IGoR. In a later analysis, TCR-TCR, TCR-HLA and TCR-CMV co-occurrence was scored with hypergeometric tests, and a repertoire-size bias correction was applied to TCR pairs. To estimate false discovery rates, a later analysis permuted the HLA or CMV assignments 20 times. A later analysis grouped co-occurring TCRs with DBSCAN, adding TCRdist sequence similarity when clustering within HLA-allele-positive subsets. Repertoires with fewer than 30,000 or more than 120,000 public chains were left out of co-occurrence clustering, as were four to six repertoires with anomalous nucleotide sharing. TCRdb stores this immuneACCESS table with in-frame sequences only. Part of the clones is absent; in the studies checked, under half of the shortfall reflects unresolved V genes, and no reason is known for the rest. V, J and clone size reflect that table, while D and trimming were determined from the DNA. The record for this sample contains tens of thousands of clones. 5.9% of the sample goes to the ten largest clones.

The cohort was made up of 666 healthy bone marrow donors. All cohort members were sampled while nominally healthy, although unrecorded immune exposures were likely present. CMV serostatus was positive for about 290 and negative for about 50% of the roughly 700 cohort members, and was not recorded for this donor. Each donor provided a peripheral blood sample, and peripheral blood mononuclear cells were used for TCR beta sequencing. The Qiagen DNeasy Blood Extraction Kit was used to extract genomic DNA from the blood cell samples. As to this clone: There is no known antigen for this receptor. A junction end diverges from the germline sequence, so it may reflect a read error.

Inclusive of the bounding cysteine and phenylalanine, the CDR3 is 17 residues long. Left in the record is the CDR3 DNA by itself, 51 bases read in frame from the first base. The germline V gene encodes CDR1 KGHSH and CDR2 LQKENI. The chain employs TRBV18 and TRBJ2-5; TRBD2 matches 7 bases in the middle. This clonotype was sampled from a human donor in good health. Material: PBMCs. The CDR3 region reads CASSLRDWTSNVENQYF. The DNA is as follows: TGTGCCAGCTCCCTCAGAGATTGGACTAGTAATGTTGAGAACCAGTACTTC.